What follows describes a single TCR beta chain. As handled by the study authors: Cell counts per sample came from amplifying reference gene primers. Profiling relied on immunoSEQ multiplex PCR, and the TCRdb table lists in-frame clones only, not all of them. Clone size and V and J calls were adopted from that table, with D and trimming inferred from the DNA. The sample has 88,000 or so clones, around 89% seen once; the top ten hold less than 1.5%. The data derive from a study of blood T cell repertoires in COVID-19. Study at large: The United States, Italy and Spain supplied acute and convalescent COVID-19 samples.

This CDR3 has 16 amino acids. The V gene's germline CDR1 is SGDLS and CDR2 YYNGEE. J lost 0 bases, V lost 2 bases, and 4 bases had no gene match. This chain links TRBV9 with TRBJ2-2, with TRBD2 identical over 7 bases. The sequenced sample consisted of PBMCs or T cells enriched from blood (not recorded which). The TCR was taken from a woman aged 45-65 years with acute COVID-19. CDR3 region: CASSVRDYSNTGELFF. CDR3 in DNA: TGTGCCAGCAGCGTCCGGGACTATTCGAACACCGGGGAGCTGTTTTTT.